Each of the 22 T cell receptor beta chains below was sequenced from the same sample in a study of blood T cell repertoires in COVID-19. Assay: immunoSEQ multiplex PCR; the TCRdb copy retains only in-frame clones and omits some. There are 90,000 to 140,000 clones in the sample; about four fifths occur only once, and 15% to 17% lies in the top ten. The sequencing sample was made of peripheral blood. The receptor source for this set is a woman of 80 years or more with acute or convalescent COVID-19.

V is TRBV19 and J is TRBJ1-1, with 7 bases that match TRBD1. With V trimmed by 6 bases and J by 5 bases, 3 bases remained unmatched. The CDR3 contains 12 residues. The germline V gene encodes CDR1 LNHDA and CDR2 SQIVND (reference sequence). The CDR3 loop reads CASRAGGTEAFF. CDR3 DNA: TGTGCCAGTAGGGCAGGGGGGACTGAAGCTTTCTTT.

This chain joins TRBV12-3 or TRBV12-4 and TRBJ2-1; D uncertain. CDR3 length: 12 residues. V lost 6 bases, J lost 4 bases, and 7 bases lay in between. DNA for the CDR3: TGTGCCAGCAGCCCGTATTACAATGAGCAGTTCTTC. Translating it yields CASSPYYNEQFF.

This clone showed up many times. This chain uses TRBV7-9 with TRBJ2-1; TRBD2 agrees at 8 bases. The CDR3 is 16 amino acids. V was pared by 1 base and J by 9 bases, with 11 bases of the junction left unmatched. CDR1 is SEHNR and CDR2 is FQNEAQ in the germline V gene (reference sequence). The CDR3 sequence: CASSLESGSVPFEQFF. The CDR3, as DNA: TGTGCCAGCAGCTTAGAGAGCGGGAGCGTTCCGTTTGAGCAGTTCTTC.

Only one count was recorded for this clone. The CDR3, as DNA: TGTGCCAGCTCACTGACAGTTACTGGGGCCAACGTCCTGACTTTC. It yields the protein CASSLTVTGANVLTF. The gene calls are TRBV18 and TRBJ2-6, with D tentatively TRBD1 (5 bases). Trimming removed 4 bases at V and 2 bases at J, with 9 bases between. Germline CDR1 and CDR2: KGHSH and LQKENI. This CDR3 contains 15 residues.

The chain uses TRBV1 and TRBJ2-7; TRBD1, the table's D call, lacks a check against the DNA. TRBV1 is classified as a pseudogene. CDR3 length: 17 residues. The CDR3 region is CTSSQGGLGREAYEQYV. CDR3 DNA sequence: TGCACCAGCAGCCAAGGGGGCCTAGGTAGAGAGGCCTACGAGCAGTACGTC.

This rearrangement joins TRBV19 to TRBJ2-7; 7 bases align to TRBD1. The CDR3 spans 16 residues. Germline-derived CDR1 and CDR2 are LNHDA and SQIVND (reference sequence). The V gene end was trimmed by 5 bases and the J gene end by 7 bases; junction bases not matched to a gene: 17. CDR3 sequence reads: CASSLGTETRLGEQYF. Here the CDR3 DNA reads TGTGCCAGTAGTCTAGGGACAGAAACGCGATTAGGGGAGCAGTACTTC.

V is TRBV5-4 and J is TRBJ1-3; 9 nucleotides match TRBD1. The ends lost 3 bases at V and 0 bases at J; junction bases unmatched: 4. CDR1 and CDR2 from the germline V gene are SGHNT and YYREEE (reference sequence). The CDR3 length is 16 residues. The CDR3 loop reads CASSSQGAISGNTIYF. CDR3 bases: TGTGCCAGCAGCTCACAGGGGGCAATCTCTGGAAACACCATATATTTT. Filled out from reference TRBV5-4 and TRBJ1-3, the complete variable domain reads ETGVTQSPTHLIKTRGQQVTLRCSSQSGHNTVSWYQQALGQGPQFIFQYYREEENGRGNFPPRFSGLQFPNYSSELNVNALELDDSALYLCASSSQGAISGNTIYFGEGSWLTVV.

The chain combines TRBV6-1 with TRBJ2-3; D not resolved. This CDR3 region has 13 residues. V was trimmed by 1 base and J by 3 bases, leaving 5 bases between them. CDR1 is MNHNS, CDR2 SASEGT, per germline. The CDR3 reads CASSEVVTDTQYF. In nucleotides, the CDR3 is TGTGCCAGCAGTGAAGTAGTGACAGATACGCAGTATTTT.

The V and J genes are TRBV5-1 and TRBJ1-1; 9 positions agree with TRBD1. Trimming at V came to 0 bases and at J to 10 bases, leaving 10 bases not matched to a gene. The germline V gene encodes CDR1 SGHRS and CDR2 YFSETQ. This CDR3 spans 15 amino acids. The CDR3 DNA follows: TGCGCCAGCAGCTTGGCCGGGACAGGGAGGCTAGGAGCTTTCTTT. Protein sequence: CASSLAGTGRLGAFF.

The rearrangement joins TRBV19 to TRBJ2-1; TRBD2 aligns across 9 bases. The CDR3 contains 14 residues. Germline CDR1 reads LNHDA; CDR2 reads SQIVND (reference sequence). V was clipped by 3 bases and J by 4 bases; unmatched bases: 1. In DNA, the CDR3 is TGTGCCAGTAGTATGACTAGCGGATACAATGAGCAGTTCTTC. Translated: CASSMTSGYNEQFF.

The DNA of the CDR3 is TGTGCCACCAGTGGAACGGGACAGCAAAACAATGAGCAGTTCTTC. The encoded protein is CATSGTGQQNNEQFF. V is TRBV24-1 and J is TRBJ2-1; 7 nucleotides agree with TRBD1. Germline assignment: CDR1 KGHDR and CDR2 SFDVKD. The V gene end was trimmed by 5 bases and the J gene end by 5 bases; junction bases not matched to a gene: 8. The CDR3 is 15 amino acids.

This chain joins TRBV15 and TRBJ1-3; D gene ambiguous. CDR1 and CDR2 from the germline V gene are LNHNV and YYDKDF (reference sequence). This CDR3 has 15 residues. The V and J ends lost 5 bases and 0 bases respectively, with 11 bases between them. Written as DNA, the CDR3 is TGTGCCACCAGCCCAGGAGGTCCCTCTGGAAACACCATATATTTT. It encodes CATSPGGPSGNTIYF.

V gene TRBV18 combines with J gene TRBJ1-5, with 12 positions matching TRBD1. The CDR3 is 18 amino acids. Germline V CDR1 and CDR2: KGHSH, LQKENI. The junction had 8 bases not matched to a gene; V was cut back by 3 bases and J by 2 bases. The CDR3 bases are TGTGCCAGCTCACCGTCCGGGACAGGGGGCTTTGGCAATCAGCCCCAGCATTTT. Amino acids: CASSPSGTGGFGNQPQHF. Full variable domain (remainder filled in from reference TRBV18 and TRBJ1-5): NAGVMQNPRHLVRRRGQEARLRCSPMKGHSHVYWYRQLPEEGLKFMVYLQKENIIDESGMPKERFSAEFPKEGPSILRIQQVVRGDSAAYFCASSPSGTGGFGNQPQHFGDGTRLSIL.

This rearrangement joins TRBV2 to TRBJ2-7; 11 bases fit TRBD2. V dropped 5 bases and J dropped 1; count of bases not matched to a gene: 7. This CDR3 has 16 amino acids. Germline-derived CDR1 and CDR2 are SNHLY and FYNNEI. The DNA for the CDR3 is TGTGCCAGCAGTCTAAGACTAGCGGGATCGTCCTACGAGCAGTACTTC. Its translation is CASSLRLAGSSYEQYF.

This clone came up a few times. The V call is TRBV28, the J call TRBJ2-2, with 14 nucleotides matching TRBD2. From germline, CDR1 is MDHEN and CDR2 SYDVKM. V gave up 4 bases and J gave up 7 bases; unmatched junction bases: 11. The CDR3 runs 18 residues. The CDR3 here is CASSSHGLAGGPVGELFF. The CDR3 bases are TGTGCCAGCAGTTCCCACGGACTAGCGGGAGGCCCAGTCGGGGAGCTGTTTTTT.

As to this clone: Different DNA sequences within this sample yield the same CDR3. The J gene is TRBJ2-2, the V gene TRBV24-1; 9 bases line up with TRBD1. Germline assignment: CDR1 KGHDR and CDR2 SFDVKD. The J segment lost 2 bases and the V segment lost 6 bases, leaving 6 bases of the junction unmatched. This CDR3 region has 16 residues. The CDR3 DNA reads TGTGCCACCAGTTTTCCGGGACAGGGAAACACCGGGGAGCTGTTTTTT. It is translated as CATSFPGQGNTGELFF.

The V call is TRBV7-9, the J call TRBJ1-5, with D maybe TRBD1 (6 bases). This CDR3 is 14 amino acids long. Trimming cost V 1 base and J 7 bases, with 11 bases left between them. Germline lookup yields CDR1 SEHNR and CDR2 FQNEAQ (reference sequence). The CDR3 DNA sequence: TGTGCCAGCAGCTTAGTAGGGGGGGAGCAGCCCCAGCATTTT. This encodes CASSLVGGEQPQHF.

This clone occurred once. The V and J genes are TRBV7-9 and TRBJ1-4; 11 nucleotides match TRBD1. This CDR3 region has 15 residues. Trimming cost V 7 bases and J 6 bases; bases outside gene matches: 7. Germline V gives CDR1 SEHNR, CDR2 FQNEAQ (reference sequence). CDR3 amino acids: CASTPGQGAYEKLFF. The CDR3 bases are TGTGCCAGCACACCCGGACAGGGGGCGTATGAAAAACTGTTTTTT.

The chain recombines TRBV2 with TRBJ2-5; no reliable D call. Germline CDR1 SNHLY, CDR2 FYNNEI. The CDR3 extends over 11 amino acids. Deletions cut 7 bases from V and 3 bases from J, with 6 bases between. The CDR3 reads CASIREETQYF. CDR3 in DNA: TGTGCCAGCATCCGAGAAGAGACCCAGTACTTC.

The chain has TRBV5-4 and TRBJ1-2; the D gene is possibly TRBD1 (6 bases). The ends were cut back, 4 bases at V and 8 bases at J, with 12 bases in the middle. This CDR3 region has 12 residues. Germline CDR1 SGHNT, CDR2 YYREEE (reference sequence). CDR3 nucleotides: TGTGCCAGCAGCCCAGGGGTAGGCGGCTACACCTTC. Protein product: CASSPGVGGYTF.

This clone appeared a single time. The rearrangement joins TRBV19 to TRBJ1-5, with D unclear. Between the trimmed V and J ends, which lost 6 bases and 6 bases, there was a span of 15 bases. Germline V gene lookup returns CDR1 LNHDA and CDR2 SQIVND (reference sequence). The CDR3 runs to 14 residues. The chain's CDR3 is CASRVRGGVQPQHF. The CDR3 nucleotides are TGTGCCAGTAGGGTGAGAGGAGGAGTTCAGCCCCAGCATTTT.

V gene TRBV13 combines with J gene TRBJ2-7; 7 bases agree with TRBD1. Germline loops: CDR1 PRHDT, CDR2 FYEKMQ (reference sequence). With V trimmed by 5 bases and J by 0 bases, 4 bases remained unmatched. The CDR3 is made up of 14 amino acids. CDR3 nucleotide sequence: TGTGCCAGCAGCCGCGGACAGGACTCCTACGAGCAGTACTTC. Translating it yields CASSRGQDSYEQYF. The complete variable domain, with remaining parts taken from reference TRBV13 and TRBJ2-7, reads AAGVIQSPRHLIKEKRETATLKCYPIPRHDTVYWYQQGPGQDPQFLISFYEKMQSDKGSIPDRFSAQQFSDYHSELNMSSLELGDSALYFCASSRGQDSYEQYFGPGTRLTVT.